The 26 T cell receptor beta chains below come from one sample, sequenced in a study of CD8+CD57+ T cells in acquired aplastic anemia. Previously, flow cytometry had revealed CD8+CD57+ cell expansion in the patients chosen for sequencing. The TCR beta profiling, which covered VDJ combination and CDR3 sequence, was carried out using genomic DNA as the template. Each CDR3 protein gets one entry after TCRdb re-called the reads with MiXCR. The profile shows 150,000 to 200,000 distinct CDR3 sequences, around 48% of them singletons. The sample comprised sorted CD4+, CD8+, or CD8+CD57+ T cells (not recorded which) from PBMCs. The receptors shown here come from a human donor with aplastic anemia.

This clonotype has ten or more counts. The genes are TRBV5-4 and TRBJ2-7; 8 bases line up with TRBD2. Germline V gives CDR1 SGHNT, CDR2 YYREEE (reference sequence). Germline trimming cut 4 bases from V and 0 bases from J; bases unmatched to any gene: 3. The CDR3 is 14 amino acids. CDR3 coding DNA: TGTGCCAGCAGCCCGAGCGGGAGCTCCTACGAGCAGTACTTC. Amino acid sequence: CASSPSGSSYEQYF.

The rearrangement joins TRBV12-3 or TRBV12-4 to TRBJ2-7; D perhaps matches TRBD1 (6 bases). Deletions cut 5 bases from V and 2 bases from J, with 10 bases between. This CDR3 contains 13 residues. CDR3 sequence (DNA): TGTGCCAGCAGTCCCGAGGGGGCCTACGAGCAGTACTTC. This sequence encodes CASSPEGAYEQYF.

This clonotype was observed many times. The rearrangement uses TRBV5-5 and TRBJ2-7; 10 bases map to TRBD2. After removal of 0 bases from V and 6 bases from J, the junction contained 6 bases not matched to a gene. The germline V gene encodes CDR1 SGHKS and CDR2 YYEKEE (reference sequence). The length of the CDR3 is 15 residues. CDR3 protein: CASSLGQREGVEQYF. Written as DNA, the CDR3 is TGTGCCAGCAGCTTGGGACAGCGGGAGGGCGTCGAGCAGTACTTC.

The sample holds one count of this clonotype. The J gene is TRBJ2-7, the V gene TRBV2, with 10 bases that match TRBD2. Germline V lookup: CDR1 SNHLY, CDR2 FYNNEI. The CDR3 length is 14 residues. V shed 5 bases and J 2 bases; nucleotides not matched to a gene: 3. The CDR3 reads CASSFGLAAYEQYF. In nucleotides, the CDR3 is TGTGCCAGCAGTTTTGGACTAGCGGCCTACGAGCAGTACTTC.

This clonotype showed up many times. In DNA form, the CDR3 reads TGTGCCAGCAGTGAATCGGGGCGGAATGAGCAGTTCTTC. It codes for CASSESGRNEQFF. The chain links TRBV6-1 to TRBJ2-1; D possibly uses TRBD1 or TRBD2 (5 bases each). Germline CDR1 MNHNS, CDR2 SASEGT. There are 13 residues in the CDR3. The ends were cut back, 2 bases at V and 7 bases at J, with 9 bases in the middle.

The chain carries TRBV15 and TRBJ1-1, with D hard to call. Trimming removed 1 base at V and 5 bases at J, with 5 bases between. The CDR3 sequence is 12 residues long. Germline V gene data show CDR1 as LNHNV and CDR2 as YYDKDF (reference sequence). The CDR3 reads CATSRVRTEAFF. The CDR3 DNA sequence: TGTGCCACCAGCAGAGTGCGAACTGAAGCTTTCTTT.

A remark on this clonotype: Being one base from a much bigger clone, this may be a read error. The CDR3 coding sequence is TGTGCCAGCAGTGGGCGGGGGGTCAGAGATACGCAGTATTTT. Translated: CASSGRGVRDTQYF. The chain carries TRBV11-3 and TRBJ2-3; 8 nucleotides align to TRBD2. The CDR3 contains 14 residues. Germline CDR1 SGHNT, CDR2 YENEEA. J lost 5 bases, V lost 6 bases, and 7 bases had no gene match.

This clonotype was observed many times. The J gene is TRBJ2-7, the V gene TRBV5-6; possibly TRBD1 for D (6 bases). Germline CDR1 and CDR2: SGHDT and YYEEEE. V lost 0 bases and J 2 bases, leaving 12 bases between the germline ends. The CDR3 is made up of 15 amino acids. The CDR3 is CASSLVTGSPYEQYF. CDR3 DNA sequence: TGTGCCAGCAGCTTGGTCACAGGGTCCCCCTACGAGCAGTACTTC.

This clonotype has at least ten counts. CDR3: CASGERRGEQFF. The CDR3 bases are TGTGCCAGCGGGGAGAGGCGGGGTGAGCAGTTCTTC. V is TRBV12-3 or TRBV12-4 and J is TRBJ2-1; possibly TRBD2 for D (6 bases). The length of the CDR3 is 12 residues. The germline V and J ends were trimmed by 8 bases and 9 bases, with 14 bases remaining between them.

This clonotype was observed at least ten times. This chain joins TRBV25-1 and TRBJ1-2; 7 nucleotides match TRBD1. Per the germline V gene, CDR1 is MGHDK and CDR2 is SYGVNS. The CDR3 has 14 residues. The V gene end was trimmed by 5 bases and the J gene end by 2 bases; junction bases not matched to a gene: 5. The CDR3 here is CASSRPGQNYGYTF. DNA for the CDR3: TGTGCCAGCAGTCGACCGGGACAGAACTATGGCTACACCTTC.

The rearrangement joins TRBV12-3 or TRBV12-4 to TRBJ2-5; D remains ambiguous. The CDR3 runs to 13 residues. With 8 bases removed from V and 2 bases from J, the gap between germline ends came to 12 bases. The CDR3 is CASGEVGQETQYF. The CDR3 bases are TGTGCCAGCGGTGAGGTGGGGCAAGAGACCCAGTACTTC.

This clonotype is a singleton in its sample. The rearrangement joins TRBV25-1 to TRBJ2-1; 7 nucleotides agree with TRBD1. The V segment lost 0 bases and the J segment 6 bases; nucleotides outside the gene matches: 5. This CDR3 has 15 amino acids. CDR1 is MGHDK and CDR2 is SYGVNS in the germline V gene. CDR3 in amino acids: CASSEYATGPNEQFF. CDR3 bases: TGTGCCAGCAGTGAATATGCGACAGGGCCCAATGAGCAGTTCTTC.

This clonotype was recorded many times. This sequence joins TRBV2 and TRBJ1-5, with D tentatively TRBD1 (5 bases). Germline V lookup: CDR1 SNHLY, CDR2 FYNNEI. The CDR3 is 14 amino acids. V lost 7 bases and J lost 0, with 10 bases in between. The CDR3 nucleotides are TGTGCCAGCACCACAGGAGTTAGCAATCAGCCCCAGCATTTT. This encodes CASTTGVSNQPQHF.

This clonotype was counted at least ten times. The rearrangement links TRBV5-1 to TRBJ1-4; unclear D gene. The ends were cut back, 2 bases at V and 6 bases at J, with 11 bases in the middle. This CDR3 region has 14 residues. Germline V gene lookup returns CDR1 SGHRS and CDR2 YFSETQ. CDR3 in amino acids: CASSFRNIDEKLFF. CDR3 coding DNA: TGCGCCAGCAGCTTCCGGAATATTGATGAAAAACTGTTTTTT. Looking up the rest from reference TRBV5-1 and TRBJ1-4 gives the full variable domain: KAGVTQTPRYLIKTRGQQVTLSCSPISGHRSVSWYQQTPGQGLQFLFEYFSETQRNKGNFPGRFSGRQFSNSRSEMNVSTLELGDSALYLCASSFRNIDEKLFFGSGTQLSVL.

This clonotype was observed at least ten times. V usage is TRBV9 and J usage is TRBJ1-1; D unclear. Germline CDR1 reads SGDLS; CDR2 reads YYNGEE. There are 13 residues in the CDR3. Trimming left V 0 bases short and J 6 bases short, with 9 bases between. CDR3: CASSVEGRAEAFF. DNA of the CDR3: TGTGCCAGCAGCGTAGAGGGTCGGGCTGAAGCTTTCTTT.

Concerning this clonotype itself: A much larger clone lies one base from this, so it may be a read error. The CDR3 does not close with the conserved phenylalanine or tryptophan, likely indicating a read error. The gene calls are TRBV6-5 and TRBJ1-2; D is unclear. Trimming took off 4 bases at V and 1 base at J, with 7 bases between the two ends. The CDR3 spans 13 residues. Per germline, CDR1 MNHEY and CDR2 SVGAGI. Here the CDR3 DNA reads TGTGCCAGCAGTTTACAGATTAACTATGGCTACACCCTC. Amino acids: CASSLQINYGYTL.

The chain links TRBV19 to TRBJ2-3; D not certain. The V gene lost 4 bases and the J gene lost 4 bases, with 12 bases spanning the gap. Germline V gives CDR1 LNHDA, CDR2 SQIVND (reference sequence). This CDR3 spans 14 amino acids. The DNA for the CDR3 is TGTGCCAGTAGTAACCCAGAGTTGTCAGATACGCAGTATTTT. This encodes CASSNPELSDTQYF. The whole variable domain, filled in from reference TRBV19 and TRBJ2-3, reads DGGITQSPKYLFRKEGQNVTLSCEQNLNHDAMYWYRQDPGQGLRLIYYSQIVNDFQKGDIAEGYSVSREKKESFPLTVTSAQKNPTAFYLCASSNPELSDTQYFGPGTRLTVL.

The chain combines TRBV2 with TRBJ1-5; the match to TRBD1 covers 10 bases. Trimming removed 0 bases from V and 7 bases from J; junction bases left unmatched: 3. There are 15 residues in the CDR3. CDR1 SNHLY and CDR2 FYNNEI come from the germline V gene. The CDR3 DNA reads TGTGCCAGCAGTGAAGCGGGACAGGGGATGCAGCCCCAGCATTTT. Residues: CASSEAGQGMQPQHF. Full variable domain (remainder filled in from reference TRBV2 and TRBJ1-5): EPEVTQTPSHQVTQMGQEVILRCVPISNHLYFYWYRQILGQKVEFLVSFYNNEISEKSEIFDDQFSVERPDGSNFTLKIRSTKLEDSAMYFCASSEAGQGMQPQHFGDGTRLSIL.

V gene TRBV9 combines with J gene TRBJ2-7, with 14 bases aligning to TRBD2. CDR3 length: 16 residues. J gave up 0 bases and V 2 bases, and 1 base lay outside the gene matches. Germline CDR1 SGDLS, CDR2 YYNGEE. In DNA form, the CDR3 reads TGTGCCAGCAGCGTTGGGACTAGCGGGAGCTCCTACGAGCAGTACTTC. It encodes CASSVGTSGSSYEQYF.

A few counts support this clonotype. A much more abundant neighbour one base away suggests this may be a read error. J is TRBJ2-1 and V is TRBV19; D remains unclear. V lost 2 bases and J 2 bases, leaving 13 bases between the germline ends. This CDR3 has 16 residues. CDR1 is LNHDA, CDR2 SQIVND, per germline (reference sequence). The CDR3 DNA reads TGTGCCAGTAGTATACTCCCTATCGGAACCTACAATGAGCAGTTCTTC. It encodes CASSILPIGTYNEQFF.

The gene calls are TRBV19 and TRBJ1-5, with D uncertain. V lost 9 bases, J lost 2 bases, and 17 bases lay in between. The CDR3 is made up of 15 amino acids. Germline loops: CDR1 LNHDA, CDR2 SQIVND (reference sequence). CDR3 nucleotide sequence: TGTGCCAGCAGTTACTTCCGCGGCGGCAATCAGCCCCAGCATTTT. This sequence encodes CASSYFRGGNQPQHF.

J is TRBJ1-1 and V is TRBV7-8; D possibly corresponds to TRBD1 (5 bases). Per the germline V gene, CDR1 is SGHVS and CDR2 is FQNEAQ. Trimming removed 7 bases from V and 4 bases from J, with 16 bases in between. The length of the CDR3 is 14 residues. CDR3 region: CASIRDAMGTEAFF. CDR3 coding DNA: TGTGCCAGCATCAGGGATGCCATGGGCACTGAAGCTTTCTTT. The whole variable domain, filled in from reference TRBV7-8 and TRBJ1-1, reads GAGVSQSPRYKVAKRGQDVALRCDPISGHVSLFWYQQALGQGPEFLTYFQNEAQLDKSGLPSDRFFAERPEGSVSTLKIQRTQQEDSAVYLCASIRDAMGTEAFFGQGTRLTVV.

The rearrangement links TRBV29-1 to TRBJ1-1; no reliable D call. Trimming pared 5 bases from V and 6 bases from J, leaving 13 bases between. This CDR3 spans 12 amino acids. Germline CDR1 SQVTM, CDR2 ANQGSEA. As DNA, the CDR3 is TGCAGCGTTCAAACCCCGATCCCTGAAGCTTTCTTT. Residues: CSVQTPIPEAFF.

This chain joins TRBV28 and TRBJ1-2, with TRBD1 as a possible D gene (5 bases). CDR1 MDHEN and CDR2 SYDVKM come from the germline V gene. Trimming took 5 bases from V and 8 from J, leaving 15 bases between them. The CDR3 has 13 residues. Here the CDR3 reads CASSRDGWEGYTF. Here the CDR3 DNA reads TGTGCCAGCAGTAGGGACGGCTGGGAGGGCTACACCTTC.

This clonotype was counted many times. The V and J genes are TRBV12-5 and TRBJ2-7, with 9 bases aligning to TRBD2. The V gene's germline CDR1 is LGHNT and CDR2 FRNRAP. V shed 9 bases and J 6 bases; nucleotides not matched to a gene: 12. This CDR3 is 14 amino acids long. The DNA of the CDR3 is TGTGCTAGCTCTCAGGGAGCAGCGGGAGGCGAGCAGTACTTC. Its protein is CASSQGAAGGEQYF.

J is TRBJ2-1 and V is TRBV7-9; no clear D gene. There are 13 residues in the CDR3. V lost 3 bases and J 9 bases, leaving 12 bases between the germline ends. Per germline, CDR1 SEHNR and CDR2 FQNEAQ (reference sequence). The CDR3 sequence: CASSFRPGGEQFF. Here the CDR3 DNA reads TGTGCCAGCAGCTTTCGGCCCGGCGGTGAGCAGTTCTTC.